This T cell receptor beta chain derives from a study of T cell responses to AZD1222 COVID-19 vaccine. Clones were read by immunoSEQ multiplex PCR, and TCRdb kept only the in-frame ones, dropping some. The sample lists under 150,000 clones, 70% to 90% occurring once. Study observations and caveats: Close to half of spike-specific TCRs reportedly recognize unmutated variant regions. Donors in the cohort were predominantly white British and more often female, and clonal diversity was possibly underestimated.

A remark on this clone: Its antigen is undetermined.

Sequencing was performed on peripheral blood, taken 28 days after the second AZD1222 dose. The clonotype was recovered from an adult who received the AZD1222 COVID-19 vaccine.

The CDR3 DNA reads TGTGCCAGCAGCCAAGATCGGTTTTCTGAAGCTTTCTTT. Protein product: CASSQDRFSEAFF. The chain links TRBV14 to TRBJ1-1; D uncertain. Germline CDR1 is SGHDN and CDR2 is FVKESK. V shed 0 bases and J shed 6 bases, with 8 bases lying between them. The CDR3 is 13 residues long.